The T cell receptor beta chain described here comes from a study of T cells in Graves' hyperthyroidism and ophthalmopathy. V was pared by 1 base and J by 8 bases, with 12 bases between. From germline, CDR1 is SGHTA and CDR2 FQGNSA. The CDR3 consists of 15 residues. RNA transcripts gave rise to amplified TCR beta CDR3 regions. In the first-round RT-PCR of the TCR CDR3, the HTBI primer set was used. TCRdb re-called the multiplex PCR reads through MiXCR, storing one row per CDR3 protein. This table has hundreds of thousands of distinct CDR3 sequences, over 35% appearing once. This clonotype was counted at least ten times.

The sequenced sample was blood. The receptor was isolated from a man aged 18 to 29 with Graves' hyperthyroidism. This sequence joins TRBV7-2 and TRBJ1-6, with D tentatively TRBD1 (6 bases). This CDR3 is CASSLGQGSHSPLHF. The DNA for the CDR3 is TGTGCCAGCAGCTTAGGGCAGGGGTCTCATTCACCCCTCCACTTT.